Below, 10 T cell receptor beta chains from the same sample are listed, as sequenced in a study of blood T cell repertoires in COVID-19. The table came from immunoSEQ multiplex PCR; TCRdb's copy has only in-frame clones and leaves some out. The top ten clones hold roughly 8.6% of a sample with about 250,000 clones, around 83% of them seen once. The sample taken for sequencing was peripheral blood. Receptor source: a man aged 40-55 years with active or convalescent COVID-19.

The chain carries TRBV27 and TRBJ2-7; TRBD1 agrees at 10 bases. The CDR3 is 17 residues long. Germline V gene data show CDR1 as MNHEY and CDR2 as SMNVEV (reference sequence). V dropped 2 bases and J dropped 2; count of bases not matched to a gene: 9. DNA of the CDR3: TGTGCCAGCAGTTTAAGGCTCATGGGACAGGGGACCTACGAGCAGTACTTC. The encoded protein is CASSLRLMGQGTYEQYF.

J is TRBJ2-7 and V is TRBV19; weak D call: TRBD1 (6 bases). This CDR3 spans 15 amino acids. CDR1 LNHDA and CDR2 SQIVND come from the germline V gene (reference sequence). Trimming cost V 4 bases and J 0 bases, with 13 bases left between them. DNA for the CDR3: TGTGCCAGTAGTAAAAACAGGGAGCCCTCCTACGAGCAGTACTTC. This encodes CASSKNREPSYEQYF. The variable domain in full, completed from reference TRBV19 and TRBJ2-7, reads DGGITQSPKYLFRKEGQNVTLSCEQNLNHDAMYWYRQDPGQGLRLIYYSQIVNDFQKGDIAEGYSVSREKKESFPLTVTSAQKNPTAFYLCASSKNREPSYEQYFGPGTRLTVT.

This sequence joins TRBV19 and TRBJ1-2, with 7 nucleotides matching TRBD1. Per germline, CDR1 LNHDA and CDR2 SQIVND (reference sequence). V lost 7 bases, J lost 4 bases, and 12 bases stayed unmatched. This CDR3 contains 15 residues. In DNA form, the CDR3 reads TGTGCCAGTATTCCCGAGGGGGCCCCTAGCTATGGCTACACCTTC. This gives the protein CASIPEGAPSYGYTF.

The DNA of the CDR3 is TGTGCCTGGAGTCCGCCGGGAGGAAGGTATCAGCCCCAGCATTTT. Residues: CAWSPPGGRYQPQHF. The gene calls are TRBV30 and TRBJ1-5; D is unclear. The germline CDR1 and CDR2 sequences are GTSNPN and SVGIG (reference sequence). Trimming pared 2 bases from V and 5 bases from J, leaving 16 bases between. This CDR3 region has 15 residues.

This chain links TRBV5-4 with TRBJ2-5, with TRBD1 identical over 7 bases. Germline-derived CDR1 and CDR2 are SGHNT and YYREEE (reference sequence). The CDR3 has 14 residues. With 5 bases clipped from V and 4 bases from J, the junction kept 8 bases outside the gene matches. The CDR3 DNA reads TGTGCCAGCAGTCCGCAGGGACAGAGAGAGACCCAGTACTTC. It specifies CASSPQGQRETQYF.

This sequence joins TRBV27 and TRBJ2-1; tentative D call: TRBD1 (6 bases). Germline-derived CDR1 and CDR2 are MNHEY and SMNVEV (reference sequence). CDR3 length: 17 residues. The V gene lost 2 bases and the J gene lost 8 bases, with 22 bases spanning the gap. CDR3 amino acids: CASSLGPGTLVVYEQFF. The CDR3 nucleotides read TGTGCCAGCAGTTTAGGCCCGGGGACATTGGTGGTGTATGAGCAGTTCTTC.

This chain links TRBV5-1 with TRBJ2-5; the D gene is possibly TRBD1 (5 bases). Germline CDR1 reads SGHRS; CDR2 reads YFSETQ. The CDR3 covers 14 residues. Trimming pared 5 bases from V and 2 bases from J, leaving 13 bases between. CDR3 sequence: CASSTRVGQETQYF. The CDR3 nucleotides read TGCGCCAGCAGTACCAGGGTAGGGCAAGAGACCCAGTACTTC.

The genes are TRBV6-2 or TRBV6-3 and TRBJ1-6, with 9 bases identical to TRBD1. This CDR3 contains 17 residues. The germline gives CDR1 MNHEY, CDR2 SVGEGT. Trimming at V came to 4 bases and at J to 7 bases, leaving 11 bases not matched to a gene. CDR3 sequence (DNA): TGTGCCAGCAGTTCCCTGGCGACAGGGGGAGGCAATTCACCCCTCCACTTT. Translating it yields CASSSLATGGGNSPLHF.

The chain combines TRBV14 with TRBJ2-7; 7 nucleotides align to TRBD1. The CDR3 has 14 residues. Germline V gene data show CDR1 as SGHDN and CDR2 as FVKESK. The J segment lost 2 bases and the V segment lost 1 base, leaving 2 bases of the junction unmatched. CDR3 sequence: CASSQAQGPYEQYF. The CDR3 nucleotides read TGTGCCAGCAGCCAAGCACAGGGGCCCTACGAGCAGTACTTC. Filled out from reference TRBV14 and TRBJ2-7, the complete variable domain reads EAGVTQFPSHSVIEKGQTVTLRCDPISGHDNLYWYRRVMGKEIKFLLHFVKESKQDESGMPNNRFLAERTGGTYSTLKVQPAELEDSGVYFCASSQAQGPYEQYFGPGTRLTVT.

This clone has only a few counts. This chain uses TRBV9 with TRBJ2-2, with 8 bases aligning to TRBD2. The CDR3 length is 15 residues. Trimming at V came to 3 bases and at J to 2 bases, leaving 3 bases not matched to a gene. CDR1 and CDR2 (germline): SGDLS, YYNGEE. Written as DNA, the CDR3 is TGTGCCAGCAGCGGTAGCGGGATCAACACCGGGGAGCTGTTTTTT. This codes for CASSGSGINTGELFF.